This TCR beta chain was retrieved from a study of PD-1 blockade in classical Hodgkin lymphoma. Study information: Treatment was intravenous nivolumab, 3 mg/kg every 2 weeks, until progression. Findings and limits, study-wide: Those patients who began receiving nivolumab less than 1 year after ASCT had lower diversity, and they were excluded. Sources of repertoire differences remain undefined, possibly disease activity or prior therapy.

As for this clone: The antigen is unknown.

Relapse was seen in all patients after autologous stem cell transplantation, and brentuximab vedotin exposure was variable. It was by magnetic negative selection that CD4+ T cells were purified from thawed PBMCs. Complete response, partial response or progressive disease were the best responses. Measured with immunoSEQ multiplex PCR; TCRdb has only the in-frame clones, and not every one. In the table there are 25,000 to 35,000 clones, about 85% of which are singletons. Sequenced here: CD4+ T cells from blood, sampled at baseline. The receptor comes from a human donor with classical Hodgkin lymphoma.

The DNA of the CDR3 is TGTGCCAGCAGCCCGAACACCGGGGAGCTGTTTTTT. The encoded protein is CASSPNTGELFF. The V gene is TRBV11-2, the J gene TRBJ2-2; D is ambiguous. Trimming took 5 bases from V and 0 from J, leaving 1 base between them. The CDR3 contains 12 residues. Germline V lookup: CDR1 SGHAT, CDR2 FQNNGV.